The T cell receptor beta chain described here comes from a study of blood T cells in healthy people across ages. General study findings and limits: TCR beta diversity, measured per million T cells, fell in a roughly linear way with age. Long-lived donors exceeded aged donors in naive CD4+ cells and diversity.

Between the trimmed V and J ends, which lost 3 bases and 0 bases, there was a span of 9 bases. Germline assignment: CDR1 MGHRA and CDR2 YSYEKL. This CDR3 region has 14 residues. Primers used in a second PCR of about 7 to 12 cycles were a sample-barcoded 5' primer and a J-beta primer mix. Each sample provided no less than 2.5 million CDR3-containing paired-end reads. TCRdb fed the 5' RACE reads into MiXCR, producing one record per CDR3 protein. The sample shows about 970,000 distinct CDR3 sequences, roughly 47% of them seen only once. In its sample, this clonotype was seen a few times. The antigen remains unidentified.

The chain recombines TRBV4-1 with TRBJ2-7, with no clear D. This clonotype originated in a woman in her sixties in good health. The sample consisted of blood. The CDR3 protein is CASSQPRRSYEQYF. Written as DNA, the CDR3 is TGCGCCAGCAGCCAGCCGCGGCGCTCCTACGAGCAGTACTTC.